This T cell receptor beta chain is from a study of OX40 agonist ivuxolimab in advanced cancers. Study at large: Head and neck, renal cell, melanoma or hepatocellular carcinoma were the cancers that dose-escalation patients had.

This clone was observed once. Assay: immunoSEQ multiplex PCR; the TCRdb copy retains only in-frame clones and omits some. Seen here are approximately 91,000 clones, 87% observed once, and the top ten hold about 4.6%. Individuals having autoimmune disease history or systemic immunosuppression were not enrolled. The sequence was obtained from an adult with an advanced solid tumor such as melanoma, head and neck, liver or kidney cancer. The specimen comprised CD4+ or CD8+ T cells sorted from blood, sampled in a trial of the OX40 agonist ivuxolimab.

The CDR3, as DNA: TGTGCCAGCAGGACAGGGGGCGGTGGTGGCTACACCTTC. It is translated as CASRTGGGGGYTF. The chain combines TRBV6-6 with TRBJ1-2, with 10 bases aligning to TRBD1. The CDR3 spans 13 residues. Germline V lookup: CDR1 MNHNY, CDR2 SVGAGI (reference sequence). Germline trimming cut 6 bases from V and 7 bases from J; bases unmatched to any gene: 5.